This TCR beta chain was recorded in a study of OX40 agonist ivuxolimab in advanced cancers. Libraries were prepared by immunoSEQ multiplex PCR; TCRdb keeps only in-frame clonotypes and omits some of them. In the table there are around 70,000 clones, roughly four fifths of which are singletons. This clone was detected a few times. The V gene's germline CDR1 is MNHNS and CDR2 SASEGT. CDR3 size: 18 residues. The germline V and J ends were trimmed by 3 bases and 2 bases, with 20 bases remaining between them. This chain uses TRBV6-1 with TRBJ1-5; tentative D call: TRBD1 (6 bases). Material: CD4+ or CD8+ T cells sorted from blood, obtained in a trial of the OX40 agonist ivuxolimab. This clonotype originated in an adult with an advanced solid tumor such as melanoma, head and neck, liver or kidney cancer. CDR3 protein: CASSDTGGGGRGNQPQHF. In nucleotides, the CDR3 is TGTGCCAGCAGTGATACGGGTGGAGGGGGTCGGGGCAATCAGCCCCAGCATTTT.